This is a list of T cell receptor beta chains from one sample in a study of T cell responses to AZD1222 COVID-19 vaccine. Only in-frame clones appear in the TCRdb table, and some are missing; sequencing was by immunoSEQ multiplex PCR. The sample holds under 200,000 clones, more than 80% seen once. Sequenced material: peripheral blood, taken on day 0 of AZD1222 vaccination. The source is an adult in good health. Each CDR3 is given without its conserved first and last residue. Each record gives: clone size, J gene, V gene, CDR3 protein. Only part of the rows carry a size: once, few, many, or a class if the clone is expanded.

NA TRBJ1-4 TRBV19 ASTRDRGRNEKLF
NA TRBJ2-2 TRBV3-1/TRBV3-2 ASSASGELF
NA TRBJ1-6 TRBV5-1 ASSDQGGDNSPLH
once TRBJ1-5 TRBV2 ASSTGHPSNQPQH
NA TRBJ2-2 TRBV18 ASSPYQGRNAGELF
NA TRBJ1-5 TRBV19 ASSAQGTQPQH
NA TRBJ2-6 TRBV9 ASSGPLLSGANVLT
NA TRBJ2-2 TRBV5-1 ASSLERDGGELF
NA TRBJ2-1 TRBV3-1/TRBV3-2 ASSQAFAGSLSYNEQF
NA TRBJ2-5 TRBV5-1 ASSLARGPETQY
NA TRBJ1-1 TRBV30 AWTITEAF
NA TRBJ2-1 TRBV11-3 ASSSGTTRGKSEQF
NA TRBJ1-5 TRBV6-5 ASRETEGLIQPQH
once TRBJ1-2 TRBV5-1 ASSGEEGPVRGYT
NA TRBJ1-1 TRBV6-5 ASSFYKGRPEAF
NA TRBJ1-6 TRBV30 AWSVTGTLERHNSPLH
NA TRBJ2-1 TRBV5-1 ASSLLAGGSRWATNEQF
NA TRBJ2-1 TRBV18 ASSPGLVYGEQF
NA TRBJ2-1 TRBV5-4 ASSSSGIPLNEQF
NA TRBJ2-1 TRBV3-1/TRBV3-2 ASSQVGTGEF
NA TRBJ1-2 TRBV4-1 ASSLRGGGGYT
NA TRBJ2-5 TRBV9 ASSVGTYQETQY
NA TRBJ2-7 TRBV5-1 ASSPGTSAREEQY
NA TRBJ1-2 TRBV16 ASSVQGQGGYGYT
NA TRBJ2-2 TRBV4-2 ASSVRVTNTGELF
NA TRBJ1-2 TRBV12-3/TRBV12-4 ASSLTGVYGYT